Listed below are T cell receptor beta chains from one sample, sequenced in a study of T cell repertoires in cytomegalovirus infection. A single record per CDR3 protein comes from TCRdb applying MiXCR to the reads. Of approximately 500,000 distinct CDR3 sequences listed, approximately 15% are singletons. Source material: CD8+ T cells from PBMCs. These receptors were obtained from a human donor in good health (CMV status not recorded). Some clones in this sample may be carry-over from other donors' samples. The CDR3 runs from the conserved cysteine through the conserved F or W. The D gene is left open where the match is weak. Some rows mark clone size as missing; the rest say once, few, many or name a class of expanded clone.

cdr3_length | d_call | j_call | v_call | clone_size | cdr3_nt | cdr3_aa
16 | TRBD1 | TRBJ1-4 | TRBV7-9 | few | TGTGCCAGCAGCTTATTCGTGACAGGGGAGCGTGAAAAACTGTTTTTT | CASSLFVTGEREKLFF
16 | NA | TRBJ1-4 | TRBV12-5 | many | TGTGCTAGTGGTTTGTTCCCGGTGGGAGAGAATGAAAAACTGTTTTTT | CASGLFPVGENEKLFF
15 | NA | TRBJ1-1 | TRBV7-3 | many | TGTGCCAGCAGCTTAATCGGGGGGACGAACACTGAAGCTTTCTTT | CASSLIGGTNTEAFF
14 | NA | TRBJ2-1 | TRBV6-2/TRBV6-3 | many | TGTGCCAGCGGATTACAGGTCTCCTACAATGAGCAGTTCTTC | CASGLQVSYNEQFF
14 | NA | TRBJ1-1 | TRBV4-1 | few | TGCGCCAGCAGCCAACATGTCCTGAACACTGAAGCTTTCTTT | CASSQHVLNTEAFF
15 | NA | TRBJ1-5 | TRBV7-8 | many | TGTGCCAGCAGCGGCAGGGTTTGCCGGAATCAGCCCCAGCATTTT | CASSGRVCRNQPQHF
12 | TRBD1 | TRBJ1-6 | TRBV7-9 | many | TGTGCCAGCAGCCCCCGAACAGGGGTCCTCCACTTT | CASSPRTGVLHF
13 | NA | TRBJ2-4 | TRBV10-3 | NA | TGTGCCATCAGTGTAGAAGGGAGGATCATTCAGTACTTC | CAISVEGRIIQYF
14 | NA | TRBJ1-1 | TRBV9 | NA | TGTGCCAGCAGCGGGGGGGGGGGGGACACTGAAGCTTTCTTT | CASSGGGGDTEAFF
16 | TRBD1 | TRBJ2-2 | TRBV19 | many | TGTGCCAGTATGTCAACAGGGGTGGAAGACACCGGGGAGCTGTTTTTT | CASMSTGVEDTGELFF
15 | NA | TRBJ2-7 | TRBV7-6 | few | TGTGCCAGCAGCAAAGGAGGGGGACTCTCCTACGAGCAGTACTTC | CASSKGGGLSYEQYF
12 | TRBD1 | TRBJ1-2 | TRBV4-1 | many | TGCGCCAGCAGAGGGACAGAGGATGGCTACACCTTC | CASRGTEDGYTF
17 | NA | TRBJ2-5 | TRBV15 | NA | TGTGCCACCAGCCAGTCCGTACAGGGTGGCGAAGGAGAGACCCAGTACTTC | CATSQSVQGGEGETQYF
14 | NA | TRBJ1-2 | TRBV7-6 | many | TGTGCCAGCAGCTTTAATAATGGGGGAGGTGGCTACACCTTC | CASSFNNGGGGYTF
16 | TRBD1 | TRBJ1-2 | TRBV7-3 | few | TGTGCCAGCAGCTCCGGGACAGCAACCTGGGACTATGGCTACACCTTC | CASSSGTATWDYGYTF
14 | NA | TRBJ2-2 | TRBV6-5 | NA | TGTGCCAGCAGTCGTACCTCGTACACCGGGGAGCTGTTTTTT | CASSRTSYTGELFF
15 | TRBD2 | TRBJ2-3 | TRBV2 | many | TGTGCCAGCAGTCCCGGGACTAGGGGCACAGATACGCAGTATTTT | CASSPGTRGTDTQYF
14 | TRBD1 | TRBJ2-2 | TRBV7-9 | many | TGTGCCAGCAGCATCCCCACAGGGGGCAGGGAGCTGTTTTTT | CASSIPTGGRELFF
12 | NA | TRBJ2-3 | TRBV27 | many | TGTGCCAGCAGAACCCTAACAGATACGCAGTATTTT | CASRTLTDTQYF
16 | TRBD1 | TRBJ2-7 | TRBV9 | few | TGTGCCAGCAGCGATGGACAGGGAGGACCCTCCTACGAGCAGTACTTC | CASSDGQGGPSYEQYF
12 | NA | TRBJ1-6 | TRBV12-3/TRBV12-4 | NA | TGTGCCAGCACCCTGGGAGGTTCACCCCTCCACTTT | CASTLGGSPLHF
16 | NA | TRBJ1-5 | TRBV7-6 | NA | TGTGCCAGCAGCTTAGGGGCTGCCGTTAAAGGGCAGCCCCAGCATTTT | CASSLGAAVKGQPQHF
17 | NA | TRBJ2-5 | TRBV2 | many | TGTGCCAGCAGTTCCGACCCGGGACATCGAAACCAAGAGACCCAGTACTTC | CASSSDPGHRNQETQYF
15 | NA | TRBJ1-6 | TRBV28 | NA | TGTGCCAGCAGTCTCTACAGGGACACTAATTCACCCCTCCACTTT | CASSLYRDTNSPLHF
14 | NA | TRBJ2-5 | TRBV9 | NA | TGTGCCAGCAGCGTAGGGGGCAGTCAAGAGACCCAGTACTTC | CASSVGGSQETQYF
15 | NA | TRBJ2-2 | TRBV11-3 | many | TGTGCCAGCAGCTTAGCGACTTCAGGCCCCGGGGAGCTGTTTTTT | CASSLATSGPGELFF
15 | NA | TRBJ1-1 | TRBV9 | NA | TGTGCCAGCAGCGTAGCGGGAGGATCGAACACTGAAGCTTTCTTT | CASSVAGGSNTEAFF
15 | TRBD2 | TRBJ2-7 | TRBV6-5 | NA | TGTGCCAGCAGTTACTTCAGCGGGAGGGCCGGTGAGCAGTACTTC | CASSYFSGRAGEQYF
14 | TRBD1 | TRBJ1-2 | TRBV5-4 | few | TGTGCCAGCAGTTATGGACAGGGCGGTCCTGGCTACACCTTC | CASSYGQGGPGYTF